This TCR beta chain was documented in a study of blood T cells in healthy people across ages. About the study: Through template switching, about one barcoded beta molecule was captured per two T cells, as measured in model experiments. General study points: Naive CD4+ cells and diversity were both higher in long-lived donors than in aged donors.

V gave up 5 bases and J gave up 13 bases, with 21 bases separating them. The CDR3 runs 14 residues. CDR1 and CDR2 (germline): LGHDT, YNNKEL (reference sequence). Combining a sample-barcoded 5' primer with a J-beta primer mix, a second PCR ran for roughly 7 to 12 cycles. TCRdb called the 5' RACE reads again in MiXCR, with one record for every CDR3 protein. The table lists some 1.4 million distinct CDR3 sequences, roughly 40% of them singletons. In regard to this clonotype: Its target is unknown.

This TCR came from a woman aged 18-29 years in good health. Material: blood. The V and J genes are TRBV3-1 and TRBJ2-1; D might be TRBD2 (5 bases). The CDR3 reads CASSDTAWTPLQFF. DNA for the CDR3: TGTGCCAGCAGCGACACAGCCTGGACTCCGCTCCAGTTCTTC.